Below, 4 T cell receptor beta chains from the same sample are listed, as sequenced in a study of cytomegalovirus exposure and HLA in healthy donors. Generated by immunoSEQ multiplex PCR, the TCRdb table keeps only in-frame clones and is missing some. Among approximately 190,000 clones listed, 84% were seen once. Sample: PBMCs. These receptors were collected from a man aged 18 to 29 in good health and CMV-seropositive.

The CDR3 nucleotides are TGTGCAAGTCGCATTGACAGGGAGAGAACAGATACGCAGTATTTT. Encoded protein: CASRIDRERTDTQYF. The chain employs TRBV12-2 and TRBJ2-3; the table assigns TRBD1, which was not confirmed against the DNA. TRBV12-2 corresponds to a pseudogene. CDR3 length: 15 residues.

V and J are TRBV19 and TRBJ1-1; TRBD1 is a possible D gene (5 bases). Germline V gene lookup returns CDR1 LNHDA and CDR2 SQIVND (reference sequence). The CDR3 extends over 16 amino acids. Trimming took 5 bases from V and 1 from J, leaving 17 bases between them. The CDR3 region is CASSPRGRGGNTEAFF. CDR3 nucleotides: TGTGCCAGTAGTCCCCGAGGGCGGGGCGGGAACACTGAAGCTTTCTTT.

The chain uses TRBV14 and TRBJ1-1; D is unclear. This CDR3 has 13 amino acids. V was pared by 0 bases and J by 7 bases, with 9 bases between. CDR1 is SGHDN and CDR2 is FVKESK in the germline V gene. The CDR3 DNA is TGTGCCAGCAGCCAAGAGGGGAGGGTTGAAGCTTTCTTT. Residues: CASSQEGRVEAFF.

This rearrangement joins TRBV5-1 to TRBJ2-1, with TRBD2 matching over 9 bases. The CDR3 runs to 14 residues. V was clipped by 5 bases and J by 8 bases; unmatched bases: 8. Germline V gene sequence: CDR1 SGHRS, CDR2 YFSETQ. CDR3 sequence: CASRLVAGVDEQFF. The CDR3 region has the DNA TGCGCCAGCAGACTAGTAGCGGGAGTAGATGAGCAGTTCTTC.